This T cell receptor (beta chain) was recorded in a study of cytomegalovirus exposure and HLA in healthy donors (TCRdb year 2017). Regarding the research as a whole: An earlier analysis of several hundred of the donors reported 250 to 350 Gb of sequence data and 117 million unique TCR beta sequences from about 200 million T cells. HLA typing included class I and class II loci at four-digit resolution. Of the approximately 400 genotyped donors, approximately 81% were placed in the genetic ancestry cluster associated with self-reported Caucasian donors. To study patterns of TCR occurrence, a later analysis re-analyzed previously published TCR beta repertoires from 500 to 850 donors and added high-resolution HLA genotyping. The study aimed to test whether signatures of past pathogen exposure could be identified by cataloging public T cell receptors. High-throughput TCR immunosequencing, statistical association of individual TCRs with disease status, and machine learning were combined to predict cytomegalovirus infection status. In an earlier analysis of 587 of the donors, high-throughput TCR beta sequencing was used to judge whether each TCR beta V gene segment behaved as functional or pseudogenic. Across roughly 420 genotyped donors of the cohort, an average of approximately 200,000 unique TCR beta nucleotide sequences per donor were sequenced, and roughly 18% of those sequences were non-productive. The number of typed donors differed by locus: about 620-640 for A, B, C, DRB1 and DQB1; approximately 520 for DQA1; approximately 600 for DPA1; and approximately 450 for DPB1. Approximately 300 gigabases of sequencing data and about 92 million unique TCR sequences made up an early release that covered fewer than 650 HLA-typed donors. Every discovery cohort repertoire had been produced on one sequencing platform. A later genetic analysis used genome-wide SNP genotypes for about three fifths of the 666 donors, treating that subset as a discovery cohort. Along with the approximately 600-subject first cohort, a separate validation cohort of approximately 110 different subjects was used. The T cell repertoires of around 670 subjects were profiled by immunosequencing and related to cytomegalovirus serostatus. Five DR-DQ haplotypes were treated as single units for association and clustering because of strong linkage in the cohort. Rather than drawing on any new phenotypic data, the later analysis identified candidate immune exposures from TCR beta sequences and the way those sequences occurred across donors. Donor age, sex, ethnicity and CMV serostatus were compiled alongside the repertoire data. Here is what the overall study found, with its caveats: A later genetic analysis reported fewer N-insertions in productive TCRs among donors in an Asian-associated ancestry cluster than the roughly 640-donor mean. A group of highly shared sequence variants was considered likely to be a technical artifact of the sequencing pipeline. Specific HLA alleles were associated with 15,000 to 20,000 TCR beta sequences at a false discovery rate of 0.05 in a later analysis. It was suggested by the authors that the approach could potentially be generalized to other disease states and immunological phenotypes. Because some donors lacked HLA typing at each locus, the association tests relied only on the typed subset. Linkage disequilibrium might explain the correlated functional status among segregating V segments, but an unknown experimental factor could not be ruled out. In this cohort, only TCR beta chains were sequenced, and detectable features were limited by the absence of alpha or paired-chain data. In an earlier analysis of 450 to 750 of the donors, most TCR beta V segments appeared in productive rearrangements about 87% or about 30% of the time, broadly matching IMGT annotations. Immune exposure information for the cohort was limited to CMV serostatus. A later analysis reported that several top co-occurrence clusters appeared linked to parvovirus B19, influenza, CMV and Epstein-Barr virus. Because the 87-base-pair reads could not distinguish some IMGT-functional V segments, including TRBV6-2 and TRBV6-3, those segments were excluded. V-gene and J-gene trimming of TCR beta chains was associated with a missense DCLRE1C variant in a later genetic analysis, and the association was replicated in an independent cohort. A further reported finding was that TCR beta sequences accurately predicted the HLA-A and HLA-B alleles for most subjects in the first cohort. A later analysis found that HLA-associated TCR beta chains were more clonally expanded and had lower generation probabilities than equally common non-associated chains. When HLA alleles, especially DR and DQ, strongly co-occurred, TCR associations were difficult to assign to individual alleles. Roughly uniform sequencing depth across donors was assumed in presence/absence analyses, although this assumption may not hold. About 17 rarely observed V segments, including chromosome 9 orphons, were excluded from the earlier analysis of several hundred of the donors because counts were too low. According to a later analysis, TCR association rates differed among HLA loci, with DRB1 alleles showing the most associated TCRs and HLA-C alleles showing the fewest. The classifier was reported to diagnose cytomegalovirus status with high specificity and sensitivity in both the original and validation cohorts. A total of 150 to 200 TCR beta chains were listed by the study as associated with cytomegalovirus. Most TCR sequences were observed very rarely across donors, whereas some public TCRs were present in many individuals. In vitro tests confirmed that three of the cytomegalovirus-associated TCR beta chains recognize cytomegalovirus antigens. According to a later analysis, most CMV-associated TCR beta chains appeared to be HLA-restricted, and the HLA associations seemed to be driven largely by CMV exposure.

The cohort consisted of some 670 healthy bone marrow donors. All cohort members were sampled while nominally healthy, although unrecorded immune exposures were likely present. The donor tested CMV seronegative, placing the donor among the roughly 340 seronegative members of the cohort. A peripheral blood sample was collected from each donor, and TCR beta sequencing was performed on peripheral blood mononuclear cells. The Qiagen DNeasy Blood Extraction Kit was used to extract genomic DNA from the blood cell samples. Note on this clone: Its binding antigen is unknown. The record has no base qualities; no much larger clone is one base away.

Library preparation was by the immunoSEQ multiplex PCR assay. For the multiplex PCR, a mixture combining 60 forward primers for TCR Vbeta segments and 13 reverse primers for TCR Jbeta segments was used. The CDR3 region of rearranged TCR beta genes was amplified from genomic DNA by a multiplex PCR assay. Amplified TCR beta libraries were sequenced as 87-base-pair reads on the Illumina HiSeq System. The authors processed their data as follows. In a later analysis, some 80 million unique TCR beta chains were counted across the roughly 670 repertoires, and roughly 11 million of these chains were shared by at least two donors. A nearest-neighbor algorithm error-corrected the raw reads and collapsed the reads into unique sequences, merging closely related sequences to remove PCR and sequencing errors. Alignment of CDR3 sequences to IMGT reference sequences was used to assign V, D and J gene segments. For a sequence to be retained, at least a six-nucleotide match to both a V gene segment and a J gene segment was required. Rearrangements were classified as productive when the CDR3 lacked stop codons and remained in frame with V and J, and all other rearrangements were classified as non-productive. Following IMGT convention, CDR3 was defined as the stretch from the second conserved V-encoded cysteine up to the conserved J-encoded phenylalanine. In an earlier analysis of 550 to 650 of the donors, sequences lacking an unambiguous match to a single V gene segment were excluded. An earlier analysis of fewer than 750 of the donors called V segments functional above 56.7% productive rearrangements and segregating when the between-donor standard deviation exceeded 5%. A statistical classification framework was developed to diagnose cytomegalovirus status using the catalog of TCR beta chain sequences. In a later analysis, V and J genes were assigned by comparing TCR nucleotide sequences against IMGT/GENE-DB human TR gene sequences. The TCRdist pipeline was used in a later analysis to assign CDR3 sequences and most-parsimonious VDJ recombination scenarios. In a later analysis, every TCR beta chain was defined by the combination of its CDR3 amino acid sequence and its V-gene family, and reads without a unique V-gene family were dropped. A later analysis removed several hundred highly shared, low-generation-probability nucleotide sequences to deal with suspected cross-contamination and a sequencing artifact. A later analysis calculated a clonal expansion index for each public chain from normalized within-repertoire ranks of inferred template counts. In a later analysis, generation probabilities were computed using a VDJ recombination model fitted to out-of-frame rearrangements, and the results were checked against IGoR. In a later analysis, TCR-TCR, TCR-HLA and TCR-CMV co-occurrence was scored with hypergeometric tests, and a repertoire-size bias correction was applied to TCR pairs. A later analysis estimated false discovery rates by permuting HLA or CMV assignments 20 times. In a later analysis, co-occurring TCRs were grouped using DBSCAN, with TCRdist sequence similarity added in when clustering inside HLA-allele-positive subsets. Repertoires with fewer than 30,000 or more than 120,000 public chains, plus five repertoires with anomalous nucleotide sharing, were excluded from co-occurrence clustering. Entries here come from immuneACCESS through TCRdb and include only in-frame sequences with V and J called. Some clones fail to appear in such tables; in the studies checked, an unresolved V gene covers under half of the shortfall, and the cause of the remainder is unknown. From that table come the V and J calls and clone size; the DNA was used to work out D and trimming. Present in this sample are 200,000 to 250,000 clones, 70% to 85% of which were seen just once. The top ten clones comprise around 1.7% of the sample.

V loses 2 bases, J loses 4 bases, and the germline ends lie 11 bases apart. The CDR3 numbers 14 residues from cysteine through phenylalanine. Left in the record is the CDR3 DNA by itself, 42 bases read in frame from the first base. Reading the germline V gene gives CDR1 ENHRY and CDR2 SYGVKD. This receptor was obtained from a man aged 45-60 years in good health and CMV-seronegative. The chain uses TRBV10-3 and TRBJ1-2; perhaps TRBD1 is the D gene, with 6 bases matching. Sequenced material: PBMCs. The nucleotides read TGTGCCATCAGTGAGACAGGGCAGGTCTATGGCTACACCTTC. This translates into CAISETGQVYGYTF.